This TCR beta chain originates from a study of shared clonotypes between healthy human individuals. Study as a whole: Three plates were used per donor for CD4 naive, three for CD4 memory, two for CD8 naive and one for CD8 memory. Notes on the study in general: A reduction in generation probabilities was seen for non-shared clonotypes relative to those shared by all four donors.

Source study methods: Filtering of immunoSEQ junctional sequences could not match full-length read filtering. Only in-frame clones appear in the TCRdb table, and some are missing; sequencing was by immunoSEQ multiplex PCR. That table supplies the V and J calls and clone size; D and trimming were determined from the DNA. The data show hundreds of thousands of clones, about two thirds seen once. About this clone: Its target is not known.

What was sequenced was memory CD4+ T cells sorted from blood. As for subset: CD45RA-negative fraction. The TCR was taken from a woman in her twenties or thirties in good health.

In DNA form, the CDR3 reads TGTGCCAGCAGCCTGGTCCGGTTACAAGAGACCCAGTACTTC. Its protein product is CASSLVRLQETQYF. The chain couples TRBV7-2 to TRBJ2-5; no reliable D call. Deletions cut 5 bases from V and 2 bases from J, with 12 bases between. The CDR3 length is 14 residues. Germline V gene sequence: CDR1 SGHTA, CDR2 FQGNSA.